The T cell receptor beta chain described here comes from a study of cytomegalovirus exposure and HLA in healthy donors. Regarding the study as a whole: Some V segments, TRBV6-2 and TRBV6-3 among them, were indistinguishable and were therefore excluded.

Germline CDR1 SGDLS, CDR2 YYNGEE. The CDR3 has 14 amino acids. Trimming at V came to 3 bases and at J to 5 bases, leaving 6 bases not matched to a gene. Primers: 60 Vbeta forward and 13 Jbeta reverse. Repertoires were generated with immunoSEQ multiplex PCR, while TCRdb's copy carries only in-frame clones and drops some. The sample yields 150,000 to 200,000 clones, around 82% seen once. On this clone itself: Antigen unknown.

The chain is built from TRBV9 and TRBJ2-7; TRBD1 matches at 9 bases. This clonotype was obtained from a woman younger than 45 in good health and CMV-seropositive. Sequencing input: PBMCs. Here the CDR3 reads CASSEGTGRDEQYF. In DNA, the CDR3 is TGTGCCAGCAGCGAAGGGACAGGGCGAGACGAGCAGTACTTC.